One and the same sample provided the 4 T cell receptor beta chains below, sequenced in a study of Graves' ophthalmopathy and Graves' hyperthyroidism (dated by TCRdb to 2016 to 2019). Sequenced on an Illumina HiSeq 2000. For repertoire sequencing, the TCR beta CDR3 regions were amplified from RNA transcripts. HTBI primers and the Qiagen OneStep RT-PCR kit were used in a first-round RT-PCR, which was followed by a second-round multiplex PCR, size selection and purification. TCRdb redid the processing of the public reads, applying fastp at Q25 and MiXCR, and retained in-frame beta chains. Each entry merges the rows of one CDR3 protein and shows their most common DNA and genes. This sample holds 150,000 to 200,000 distinct CDR3 sequences; 35% to 50% were observed only once. Of the sample, roughly 9% falls within the top ten clones. Sequencing input: peripheral blood. Source of these receptors: a man aged 30 to 45 with Graves' ophthalmopathy. Donor details come from another sample of the same person, matched by shared clones.

The chain has TRBV6-1 and TRBJ2-5; TRBD1 agrees at 10 bases. Trimming cost V 6 bases and J 4 bases; bases outside gene matches: 14. This CDR3 region has 17 residues. Per the germline V gene, CDR1 is MNHNS and CDR2 is SASEGT. CDR3 sequence (DNA): TGTGCCAGCAGCCACCCGGGGGACAGGGGTTTATTAGAGACCCAGTACTTC. Translating it yields CASSHPGDRGLLETQYF.

In its sample, this clonotype was seen many times. The rearrangement uses TRBV4-3 and TRBJ2-5; 7 bases are a match to TRBD2. CDR1 is LGHNA and CDR2 is YSLEER in the germline V gene. V lost 0 bases to trimming and J lost 4 bases; unmatched junction nucleotides: 2. This CDR3 contains 14 residues. CDR3 nucleotide sequence: TGCGCCAGCAGCCAAGATTGGGGGGGAGAGACCCAGTACTTC. This translates into CASSQDWGGETQYF.

This clonotype was picked up many times. The chain employs TRBV9 and TRBJ2-7; TRBD1 matches at 7 bases. The germline gives CDR1 SGDLS, CDR2 YYNGEE. The junction had 0 bases not matched to a gene; V was cut back by 0 bases and J by 0 bases. The CDR3 has 14 amino acids. CDR3 sequence reads: CASSVGDSSYEQYF. CDR3 nucleotide sequence: TGTGCCAGCAGCGTAGGGGACAGCTCCTACGAGCAGTACTTC.

CDR3 sequence: CASSFRGGGEQYF. DNA of the CDR3: TGTGCCAGCAGCTTCAGGGGGGGTGGCGAGCAGTACTTC. The gene calls are TRBV7-2 and TRBJ2-7; D assignment may be TRBD1 or TRBD2 (7 bases each). Trimming shortened V by 3 bases and J by 6 bases, and 12 bases separated the two germline ends. The CDR3 has 13 residues. CDR1 is SGHTA, CDR2 FQGNSA, per germline.